Following are 19 T cell receptor beta chains from one sample sequenced in a study of shared clonotypes between healthy human individuals. Only in-frame clones appear in the TCRdb table, and some are missing; sequencing was by immunoSEQ multiplex PCR. The repertoire holds hundreds of thousands of clones, around 78% seen once, with around 13% in the top ten. The sequenced material came from PBMCs. Every receptor here comes from a woman between 40 and 50 years old in good health. Some clones in this sample may be carry-over from other donors' samples.

V gene TRBV7-3 combines with J gene TRBJ2-3; D not certain. The V and J ends lost 5 bases and 2 bases respectively, with 11 bases between them. Per the germline V gene, CDR1 is SGHTA and CDR2 is FQGTGA. The length of the CDR3 is 14 residues. In nucleotides, the CDR3 is TGTGCCAGCAGCCGAGACGGTCCCACAGATACGCAGTATTTT. Protein product: CASSRDGPTDTQYF.

The chain has TRBV6-5 and TRBJ1-1, with D unclear. Trimming pared 2 bases from V and 0 bases from J, leaving 4 bases between. Germline CDR1 and CDR2: MNHEY and SVGAGI. The CDR3 contains 13 residues. DNA for the CDR3: TGTGCCAGCAGTTACAGGTTGAACACTGAAGCTTTCTTT. Amino acid sequence: CASSYRLNTEAFF.

V usage is TRBV11-3 and J usage is TRBJ2-2; D is perhaps TRBD1 (6 bases). Trimming took off 4 bases at V and 6 bases at J, with 12 bases between the two ends. The CDR3 consists of 14 residues. The germline gives CDR1 SGHNT, CDR2 YENEEA. CDR3 sequence: CASSSVRGSGELFF. The CDR3 DNA follows: TGTGCCAGCAGCTCAGTTAGGGGGTCCGGGGAGCTGTTTTTT.

The J gene is TRBJ2-7, the V gene TRBV2; TRBD1 might be the D (7 bases). The V end lost 4 bases, the J end lost 2 bases, and 15 bases lay between the germline ends. Per germline, CDR1 SNHLY and CDR2 FYNNEI. The CDR3 spans 15 residues. The chain's CDR3 is CASSAGGGLTYEQYF. The DNA of the CDR3 is TGTGCCAGCAGTGCAGGAGGGGGCCTTACCTACGAGCAGTACTTC.

Only a few counts were recorded for this clone. The chain couples TRBV10-3 to TRBJ2-5; tentative D call: TRBD2 (7 bases). This CDR3 is 16 amino acids long. V was cut by 0 bases and J by 2 bases, with 13 bases left in between. In germline, CDR1 is ENHRY, CDR2 SYGVKD. In nucleotides, the CDR3 is TGTGCCATCAGTGAGTCTTGGGGGCGGGGGCAAGAGACCCAGTACTTC. This codes for CAISESWGRGQETQYF.

The chain joins TRBV9 to TRBJ2-7; 10 bases are shared with TRBD2. V dropped 4 bases and J dropped 4; count of bases not matched to a gene: 11. From germline, CDR1 is SGDLS and CDR2 YYNGEE. The CDR3 is 16 amino acids. The CDR3 DNA reads TGTGCCAGCAGCCCTACGGCTAGCGGGAGTTTATACGAGCAGTACTTC. Its protein product is CASSPTASGSLYEQYF.

This clone was observed a handful of times. The gene calls are TRBV19 and TRBJ1-1; weak D call: TRBD1 (5 bases). Germline loops: CDR1 LNHDA, CDR2 SQIVND (reference sequence). This CDR3 has 15 amino acids. V lost 4 bases and J 6 bases, leaving 18 bases between the germline ends. The CDR3 DNA reads TGTGCCAGTAGTACGGGGGGTCGGGCCCTCTCTGAAGCTTTCTTT. It specifies CASSTGGRALSEAFF.

V gene TRBV27 combines with J gene TRBJ2-7, with a possible D match to TRBD2 (6 bases). The CDR3 consists of 11 residues. The V end lost 7 bases, the J end lost 6 bases, and 10 bases lay between the germline ends. CDR1 is MNHEY, CDR2 SMNVEV, per germline (reference sequence). The CDR3 sequence is CASTNSGEQYF. The CDR3 bases are TGTGCCAGCACCAATAGCGGCGAGCAGTACTTC.

This clone was detected a few times. The V call is TRBV7-3, the J call TRBJ2-2; weak D call: TRBD1 (5 bases). CDR1 and CDR2 (germline): SGHTA, FQGTGA. Deletions cut 6 bases from V and 5 bases from J, with 10 bases between. The CDR3 contains 13 residues. The CDR3: CASSSTDTGELFF. The CDR3 nucleotides read TGTGCCAGCAGTTCGACAGATACCGGGGAGCTGTTTTTT. Looking up the rest from reference TRBV7-3 and TRBJ2-2 gives the full variable domain: GAGVSQTPSNKVTEKGKYVELRCDPISGHTALYWYRQSLGQGPEFLIYFQGTGAADDSGLPNDRFFAVRPEGSVSTLKIQRTERGDSAVYLCASSSTDTGELFFGEGSRLTVL.

In this sample, this clone turned up many times. The rearrangement uses TRBV27 and TRBJ2-6; a weak D match, TRBD1 (6 bases). The length of the CDR3 is 17 residues. Germline V gives CDR1 MNHEY, CDR2 SMNVEV (reference sequence). Trimming cost V 6 bases and J 3 bases, with 18 bases left between them. The CDR3 region is CASRGGRTGFGANVLTF. CDR3 coding DNA: TGTGCCAGCAGAGGGGGTAGAACAGGTTTTGGGGCCAACGTCCTGACTTTC.

This chain uses TRBV25-1 with TRBJ1-5; D gene ambiguous. The V end lost 5 bases, the J end lost 0 bases, and 8 bases lay between the germline ends. The CDR3 is 14 amino acids. Germline CDR1 MGHDK, CDR2 SYGVNS. For the CDR3, the DNA is TGTGCCAGCAGTCCCGGGAATAGCAATCAGCCCCAGCATTTT. Translating gives CASSPGNSNQPQHF. Together with reference TRBV25-1 and TRBJ1-5, the CDR3 gives the full variable domain: EADIYQTPRYLVIGTGKKITLECSQTMGHDKMYWYQQDPGMELHLIHYSYGVNSTEKGDLSSESTVSRIRTEHFPLTLESARPSHTSQYLCASSPGNSNQPQHFGDGTRLSIL.

The chain employs TRBV11-2 and TRBJ2-7; D remains unclear. V was clipped by 5 bases and J by 3 bases, with 8 bases between them. Germline V gene sequence: CDR1 SGHAT, CDR2 FQNNGV. CDR3 length: 12 residues. The CDR3 loop reads CASSPSDYEQYF. As DNA, the CDR3 is TGTGCCAGCAGCCCCTCCGACTACGAGCAGTACTTC.

The chain has TRBV2 and TRBJ1-3, with unresolved D. This CDR3 is 13 amino acids long. Trimming left V 6 bases short and J 2 bases short, with 8 bases between. Germline V gene sequence: CDR1 SNHLY, CDR2 FYNNEI. This CDR3 is CASSPNTGNTIYF. The CDR3 nucleotides are TGTGCCAGCAGCCCCAACACTGGAAACACCATATATTTT.

On this clone itself: Germline and junction disagree at one end, which may indicate a read error. This chain uses TRBV28 with TRBJ2-3; TRBD1 is a possible D gene (6 bases). The CDR3 is 11 amino acids. Germline CDR1 reads MDHEN; CDR2 reads SYDVKM. CDR3 coding DNA: TGTGCCAGCAGTTCAAACCTCGGGACACATTTT. This sequence encodes CASSSNLGTHF.

The V gene is TRBV7-9, the J gene TRBJ2-4; D may match TRBD1 or TRBD2 (5 bases each). Trimming left V 4 bases short and J 9 bases short, with 13 bases between. This CDR3 has 13 residues. Germline CDR1 SEHNR, CDR2 FQNEAQ (reference sequence). Here the CDR3 reads CASSSAWGFIQYF. CDR3 sequence (DNA): TGTGCCAGCAGCTCTGCTTGGGGGTTCATTCAGTACTTC.

The sample holds a few counts of this clone. The chain carries TRBV27 and TRBJ2-1; the D gene could be TRBD1 or TRBD2 (5 bases each). Germline V gives CDR1 MNHEY, CDR2 SMNVEV (reference sequence). The CDR3 has 13 amino acids. V gave up 6 bases and J gave up 7 bases, with 13 bases separating them. This chain's CDR3 is CASSVGTGNEQFF. CDR3 bases: TGTGCCAGCAGCGTAGGGACCGGGAATGAGCAGTTCTTC.

This clone came up once. The J gene is TRBJ2-3, the V gene TRBV6-5; a weak D match, TRBD1 (6 bases). Trimming left V 5 bases short and J 3 bases short, with 15 bases between. Germline values: CDR1 MNHEY, CDR2 SVGAGI. The CDR3 loop spans 15 amino acids. CDR3 coding DNA: TGTGCCAGCAGTCTAACCGTACAGGGAACAGATACGCAGTATTTT. Translated, it gives CASSLTVQGTDTQYF.

Points on this clone: The CDR3 ends on some other residue instead of the conserved phenylalanine or tryptophan, so this is likely a read error. The chain is built from TRBV9 and TRBJ1-3; TRBD1 aligns across 7 bases. With V trimmed by 5 bases and J by 5 bases, 7 bases remained unmatched. CDR3 length equals 14 residues. The germline CDR1 and CDR2 sequences are SGDLS and YYNGEE. DNA of the CDR3: TGTGCCAGCAGTCCGGGACAGAACCGAAACACCATATATCTT. Amino acids: CASSPGQNRNTIYL.

The sample holds a few counts of this clone. The chain is built from TRBV23-1 and TRBJ2-5; a weak D match, TRBD2 (6 bases). TRBV23-1 is annotated as an ORF whose role is uncertain. The CDR3 is 18 residues long. Trimming pared 0 bases from V and 3 bases from J, leaving 20 bases between. CDR3 in DNA: TGCGCCAGCAGTCAATCAGGTGGCAGCAGAGCGGGCAAAGAGACCCAGTACTTC. Protein sequence: CASSQSGGSRAGKETQYF.